One and the same sample provided the 26 T cell receptor beta chains below, sequenced in a study of blood T cell repertoires in COVID-19. TCRdb keeps only in-frame clones here, not all; method: immunoSEQ multiplex PCR. Of over 300,000 clones in the sample, roughly 85% were seen once. Sequences were obtained from peripheral blood. These receptors originate from a human donor in a cohort sampled during active COVID-19.

The chain couples TRBV11-2 to TRBJ1-2; TRBD1 aligns across 8 bases. CDR1 and CDR2 (germline): SGHAT, FQNNGV. The length of the CDR3 is 20 residues. Trimming took 0 bases from V and 3 from J; bases not matched to a gene: 18. This CDR3 reads CASSLDLKKDRVLGDYGYTF. CDR3 coding DNA: TGTGCCAGCAGCTTAGACCTCAAGAAGGACAGGGTTCTCGGGGACTATGGCTACACCTTC.

The sample holds one count of this clone. The chain carries TRBV18 and TRBJ1-1, with 9 bases lining up with TRBD1. After removal of 3 bases from V and 10 bases from J, the junction contained 9 bases not matched to a gene. This CDR3 contains 14 residues. Germline V gives CDR1 KGHSH, CDR2 LQKENI. CDR3 DNA: TGTGCCAGCTCACCGGGACAGGGCGGGGTTGGAGCTTTCTTT. Amino acid sequence: CASSPGQGGVGAFF. The whole variable domain, remainder taken from reference TRBV18 and TRBJ1-1, is NAGVMQNPRHLVRRRGQEARLRCSPMKGHSHVYWYRQLPEEGLKFMVYLQKENIIDESGMPKERFSAEFPKEGPSILRIQQVVRGDSAAYFCASSPGQGGVGAFFGQGTRLTVV.

This clone has just one count. The chain is built from TRBV7-8 and TRBJ1-6; TRBD1 might be the D (6 bases). The CDR3 has 13 amino acids. V was trimmed by 6 bases and J by 7 bases, leaving 10 bases between them. The germline V gene encodes CDR1 SGHVS and CDR2 FQNEAQ. In DNA form, the CDR3 reads TGTGCCAGCAGTAGACAGGTGAATTCACCCCTCCACTTT. Residues: CASSRQVNSPLHF.

The chain recombines TRBV6-1 with TRBJ2-7; TRBD2 might be the D (6 bases). This CDR3 is 17 amino acids long. V lost 0 bases and J lost 0, with 15 bases in between. Germline assignment: CDR1 MNHNS and CDR2 SASEGT. For the CDR3, the DNA is TGTGCCAGCAGTGAAGCGCTAAGTACCGGGGGCTCCTACGAGCAGTACTTC. The encoded protein is CASSEALSTGGSYEQYF.

Here the CDR3 reads CSARGARQFF. As DNA, the CDR3 is TGCAGTGCTAGAGGGGCCAGACAGTTCTTC. The gene calls are TRBV20-1 and TRBJ2-1; no clear D gene. V gave up 1 base and J gave up 13 bases, with 8 bases separating them. The CDR3 is 10 residues long. Germline loops: CDR1 DFQATT, CDR2 SNEGSKA (reference sequence).

The genes are TRBV19 and TRBJ2-7, with 7 bases identical to TRBD1. Trimming took 9 bases from V and 3 from J; bases not matched to a gene: 11. Germline V lookup: CDR1 LNHDA, CDR2 SQIVND (reference sequence). This CDR3 has 14 amino acids. The CDR3 loop is CASASGTEIYEQYF. The CDR3 DNA follows: TGTGCCAGCGCTTCCGGGACAGAGATCTACGAGCAGTACTTC.

This clone was recorded a few times. This rearrangement joins TRBV6-2 or TRBV6-3 to TRBJ2-4; possible D gene TRBD1, 5 bases. Germline V lookup: CDR1 MNHEY, CDR2 SVGEGT. Trimming removed 0 bases at V and 0 bases at J, with 18 bases between. The CDR3 length is 19 residues. The CDR3, as DNA: TGTGCCAGCAGTTACTCGCCACCGGACACCACAGTAGCCAAAAACATTCAGTACTTC. This sequence encodes CASSYSPPDTTVAKNIQYF.

The V call is TRBV5-1, the J call TRBJ1-1, with D possibly matching TRBD1 (6 bases). Trimming removed 4 bases from V and 5 bases from J, with 15 bases in between. The germline CDR1 and CDR2 sequences are SGHRS and YFSETQ. The CDR3 totals 14 residues. CDR3 loop: CASSQTGRGTEAFF. Here the CDR3 DNA reads TGCGCCAGCAGCCAAACAGGGAGGGGGACTGAAGCTTTCTTT.

J is TRBJ2-3 and V is TRBV30, with TRBD2 matching 8 bases. J lost 4 bases, V lost 0 bases, and 9 bases had no gene match. CDR1 GTSNPN and CDR2 SVGIG come from the germline V gene (reference sequence). This CDR3 spans 16 amino acids. CDR3 amino acids: CAWSVRNGGVSDTQYF. CDR3 nucleotide sequence: TGTGCCTGGAGTGTACGAAACGGGGGGGTATCAGATACGCAGTATTTT.

The chain employs TRBV6-1 and TRBJ1-5; D is perhaps TRBD1 (6 bases). The germline V gene encodes CDR1 MNHNS and CDR2 SASEGT. CDR3 length equals 16 residues. V was shortened by 0 bases and J by 0 bases, with 9 bases between the two germline ends. This CDR3 is CASSEAPGDSNQPQHF. The CDR3 nucleotides read TGTGCCAGCAGTGAAGCGCCAGGGGATAGCAATCAGCCCCAGCATTTT.

CDR3 region: CASSRDRGGEETQYF. The CDR3 DNA reads as TGTGCCAGCAGTCGGGACAGGGGGGGAGAAGAGACCCAGTACTTC. J is TRBJ2-5 and V is TRBV2; 11 bases align to TRBD1. This CDR3 has 15 amino acids. CDR1 is SNHLY, CDR2 FYNNEI, per germline. The V and J ends lost 5 bases and 3 bases, in that order; junction bases with no gene match: 5.

V is TRBV27 and J is TRBJ2-1; 7 bases align to TRBD2. Germline CDR1 and CDR2: MNHEY and SMNVEV (reference sequence). Trimming cost V 3 bases and J 6 bases; bases outside gene matches: 5. This CDR3 comprises 14 residues. The CDR3 loop is CASSLWTSGNEQFF. CDR3 nucleotides: TGTGCCAGCAGTTTGTGGACTAGTGGCAATGAGCAGTTCTTC.

The V call is TRBV19, the J call TRBJ2-1, with TRBD2 matching 9 bases. The germline V gene encodes CDR1 LNHDA and CDR2 SQIVND (reference sequence). This CDR3 is 22 amino acids long. V shed 3 bases, J shed 0 bases, and the junction held 21 bases outside the gene matches. The CDR3 sequence is CASSIAWGSGGVGSSSYNEQFF. Written as DNA, the CDR3 is TGTGCCAGTAGTATCGCCTGGGGTAGCGGGGGTGTTGGATCAAGCTCCTACAATGAGCAGTTCTTC.

This clone has a single count. The chain carries TRBV15 and TRBJ2-5; 7 positions agree with TRBD2. V trimming: 0 bases; J trimming: 5 bases; junction bases outside the gene matches: 6. The germline gives CDR1 LNHNV, CDR2 YYDKDF (reference sequence). CDR3 length equals 15 residues. The CDR3: CATSRDLRGWETQYF. The DNA for the CDR3 is TGTGCCACCAGCAGAGATCTGCGGGGGTGGGAGACCCAGTACTTC.

The chain uses TRBV2 and TRBJ2-2; maybe TRBD2 (7 bases). The CDR3 sequence is 13 residues long. V was cut by 2 bases and J by 13 bases, with 14 bases left in between. Looked up from germline, CDR1 is SNHLY and CDR2 is FYNNEI. The CDR3 nucleotides are TGTGCCAGCAGTGAAAGGGGGGGCTCCGGGCTGTTTTTT. The encoded protein is CASSERGGSGLFF.

J is TRBJ1-2 and V is TRBV2; 7 bases fit TRBD1. V gave up 4 bases and J gave up 14 bases; unmatched junction bases: 16. Germline assignment: CDR1 SNHLY and CDR2 FYNNEI. The length of the CDR3 is 14 residues. The CDR3 loop is CASSAGTQGTGGTF. The CDR3 nucleotides read TGTGCCAGCAGTGCCGGAACACAGGGGACGGGTGGAACCTTC.

This clone was seen many times. The V and J genes are TRBV5-8 and TRBJ2-5; 7 nucleotides agree with TRBD2. Trimming took 1 base from V and 7 from J; bases not matched to a gene: 13. There are 16 residues in the CDR3. CDR1 SGHTS and CDR2 YDEGEE come from the germline V gene. CDR3 in DNA: TGTGCCAGCAGCTTGATGGGGGGGACTGGAAGAAGGACCCAGTACTTC. Its translation: CASSLMGGTGRRTQYF.

The chain recombines TRBV19 with TRBJ1-1; D unresolved. CDR3 length: 15 residues. V lost 6 bases to trimming and J lost 4 bases, with 18 bases between them. Germline V CDR1 and CDR2: LNHDA, SQIVND (reference sequence). The CDR3 spells CASRSQDPVSTEAFF. For the CDR3, the DNA is TGTGCCAGTAGGAGCCAGGATCCAGTGTCCACTGAAGCTTTCTTT.

This clone was picked up a small number of times. The rearrangement joins TRBV14 to TRBJ1-2, with D possibly matching TRBD1 (5 bases). CDR1 and CDR2 from the germline V gene are SGHDN and FVKESK. The CDR3 extends over 16 amino acids. Trimming stripped 0 bases from V and 4 bases from J, with 15 bases between. The CDR3 sequence: CASSQDWGRATYGYTF. The CDR3 bases are TGTGCCAGCAGCCAAGATTGGGGCAGGGCAACCTATGGCTACACCTTC.

The V gene is TRBV19, the J gene TRBJ1-1, with D possibly matching TRBD1 (6 bases). The CDR3 totals 13 residues. CDR1 and CDR2 from the germline V gene are LNHDA and SQIVND (reference sequence). Deletions cut 3 bases from V and 10 bases from J, with 15 bases between. The CDR3 here is CASSIVRQGRAFF. As DNA, the CDR3 is TGTGCCAGTAGTATTGTTCGCCAGGGGAGAGCTTTCTTT.

The chain has TRBV2 and TRBJ2-2; 7 positions agree with TRBD1. Germline V gives CDR1 SNHLY, CDR2 FYNNEI. The CDR3 is 17 residues long. V shed 4 bases, J shed 1 base, and the junction held 9 bases outside the gene matches. The CDR3 loop reads CASSGVLGQLNTGELFF. In nucleotides, the CDR3 is TGTGCCAGCAGTGGAGTTCTGGGACAGTTGAACACCGGGGAGCTGTTTTTT.

The J gene is TRBJ2-6, the V gene TRBV6-2 or TRBV6-3; D is ambiguous. CDR1 and CDR2 from the germline V gene are MNHEY and SVGEGT. V was trimmed by 5 bases and J by 0 bases, leaving 11 bases between them. This CDR3 contains 16 residues. The CDR3 spells CASSERMGSGANVLTF. The CDR3 DNA sequence: TGTGCCAGCAGTGAGAGGATGGGCTCTGGGGCCAACGTCCTGACTTTC.

The chain uses TRBV12-5 and TRBJ2-5, with D unclear. The ends were cut back, 4 bases at V and 5 bases at J, with 11 bases in the middle. Looked up from germline, CDR1 is LGHNT and CDR2 is FRNRAP. This CDR3 contains 13 residues. CDR3: CASGSIPGETQYF. CDR3 sequence (DNA): TGTGCTAGTGGTTCCATCCCCGGGGAGACCCAGTACTTC.

This chain joins TRBV30 and TRBJ1-2; the match to TRBD1 covers 8 bases. Unmatched junction bases numbered 10, after V lost 3 bases and J lost 7 bases. The CDR3 extends over 14 amino acids. Germline assignment: CDR1 GTSNPN and CDR2 SVGIG (reference sequence). CDR3 nucleotide sequence: TGTGCCTGGAGATTAACAGGGGGAGATGGTGGCTACACCTTC. It encodes CAWRLTGGDGGYTF.

This sequence joins TRBV6-5 and TRBJ1-2; a weak D match, TRBD1 (6 bases). V was trimmed by 2 bases and J by 7 bases, leaving 11 bases between them. This CDR3 region has 13 residues. Per the germline V gene, CDR1 is MNHEY and CDR2 is SVGAGI. The CDR3 nucleotides read TGTGCCAGCAGTTACACAGGGAAGGGTGGCTACACCTTC. Its protein is CASSYTGKGGYTF.

V is TRBV10-3 and J is TRBJ2-7; possible D gene TRBD1, 5 bases. This CDR3 comprises 11 residues. Looked up from germline, CDR1 is ENHRY and CDR2 is SYGVKD. V was pared by 4 bases and J by 7 bases, with 8 bases between. In DNA form, the CDR3 reads TGTGCCATCAGTGGCTCAGGGGAGCAGTACTTC. As protein: CAISGSGEQYF.